The 7 T cell receptor beta chains in this list originate from one sample, sequenced in a study of HIV-infected children after antiretroviral therapy interruption. The TCR library was built from RNA with a 3' RACE protocol and unique molecular identifiers. A single record per CDR3 protein comes from TCRdb applying MiXCR to the 3' RACE reads. The sample gives roughly 15,000 distinct CDR3 sequences, roughly 3.5% of which show up once; about 4.8% is in the top ten. Treatment denoted: PENTA 11 planned treatment interruption arm or continuous ART arm. Material: CD45RA+ CD4+ T cells from PBMCs, obtained from a donor given antiretroviral therapy, either interrupted or continuous. The subset here: naive CD4+ CD45RA+ CD45RO- T cells. The receptor set was obtained from a child aged 2-17 years with HIV.

The table lists this clonotype with many counts. The chain employs TRBV28 and TRBJ2-7; no definite D call. The V gene lost 1 base and the J gene lost 4 bases, with 5 bases spanning the gap. Germline CDR1 is MDHEN and CDR2 is SYDVKM. CDR3 length equals 12 residues. CDR3 coding DNA: TGTGCCAGCAGTTTATCGGATTACGAGCAGTACTTC. Residues: CASSLSDYEQYF.

This clonotype was picked up many times. The chain links TRBV20-1 to TRBJ1-1; D is uncertain. There are 13 residues in the CDR3. Germline loops: CDR1 DFQATT, CDR2 SNEGSKA (reference sequence). V was pared by 0 bases and J by 1 base, with 6 bases between. The CDR3 DNA reads as TGCAGTGCTAGAGAGGGCGCGAACACTGAAGCTTTCTTT. Residues: CSAREGANTEAFF.

This clonotype is medium-sized by share. The chain is built from TRBV7-3 and TRBJ2-3; TRBD2 might be the D (6 bases). This CDR3 contains 16 residues. Germline V gives CDR1 SGHTA, CDR2 FQGTGA. Between the trimmed V and J ends, which lost 2 bases and 2 bases, there was a span of 14 bases. For the CDR3, the DNA is TGTGCCAGCAGCTTACTTCCGGGGAGGAACACAGATACGCAGTATTTT. It specifies CASSLLPGRNTDTQYF.

This clonotype has at least ten counts. The chain links TRBV27 to TRBJ2-2; 13 bases line up with TRBD2. Unmatched junction bases numbered 8, after V lost 4 bases and J lost 6 bases. Germline lookup yields CDR1 MNHEY and CDR2 SMNVEV (reference sequence). The CDR3 totals 17 residues. The CDR3 protein is CASSSLRTSGRAGELFF. The CDR3 DNA is TGTGCCAGCAGTTCCCTCCGGACTAGCGGGAGAGCCGGGGAGCTGTTTTTT.

This clonotype was found many times. The chain uses TRBV5-6 and TRBJ2-7, with D tentatively TRBD2 (6 bases). From germline, CDR1 is SGHDT and CDR2 YYEEEE. The CDR3 is made up of 15 amino acids. The V end was cut by 1 base, the J end by 2 bases, with 13 bases between. The CDR3 nucleotides read TGTGCCAGCAGCTTGAGGAGGGGAAGGGCCTACGAGCAGTACTTC. It codes for CASSLRRGRAYEQYF.

Many counts were recorded for this clonotype. The chain is built from TRBV12-3 or TRBV12-4 and TRBJ2-2; 10 bases map to TRBD1. The CDR3 has 17 residues. The V gene end was trimmed by 2 bases and the J gene end by 7 bases; junction bases not matched to a gene: 10. Here the CDR3 reads CASSLTIGTGVIGELFF. In DNA form, the CDR3 reads TGTGCCAGCAGTTTAACGATTGGGACAGGGGTTATCGGGGAGCTGTTTTTT.

This clonotype was seen many times. The chain joins TRBV29-1 to TRBJ2-7; tentative D call: TRBD1 (6 bases). The CDR3 covers 12 residues. Germline V gene data show CDR1 as SQVTM and CDR2 as ANQGSEA. Trimming shortened V by 6 bases and J by 5 bases, and 14 bases separated the two germline ends. CDR3 region: CSVSGHPNEQYF. CDR3 bases: TGCAGCGTATCGGGACACCCTAACGAGCAGTACTTC.